Given below is one T cell receptor (beta chain) in context. The target antigen is unknown. Trimming took 4 bases from V and 7 from J, leaving 10 bases between them. Germline V gives CDR1 WNHNN, CDR2 SYGVQD (reference sequence). This CDR3 has 13 amino acids. This sample is part of a study of post-analysis software for immune sequencing data. Turning to the study itself: There were relapsing-remitting, secondary progressive and progressive-relapsing multiple sclerosis among the disease courses included.

Study outcomes and limitations: Five or six TRBV segments, TRBV5-6, TRBV5-1 and TRBV20-1 among them, were found more frequent in patients than controls. Compared with controls, patients showed significantly lower normalized Chao1 diversity.

Tagging with unique molecular identifiers was a feature of the TCR beta cDNA libraries. TCRdb called the PCR reads again in MiXCR, with one record for every CDR3 protein. The sample has 400,000 to 500,000 distinct CDR3 sequences, approximately 39% seen once. The source of this sequence is a girl aged 2 to 10 with multiple sclerosis. The rearrangement joins TRBV10-1 to TRBJ2-2; tentative D call: TRBD2 (5 bases). The sequenced sample consisted of blood. In DNA form, the CDR3 reads TGCGCCAGCAGTGTGAACCGGGACGGGGAGCTGTTTTTT. Translating it yields CASSVNRDGELFF.